The source of this T cell receptor (beta chain) is a study of tumor and adjacent non-tumor tissue in lung cancer. This clonotype showed up many times. No cell sorting was done before RNA was extracted from the tissue. Distant lung tissue was collected more than 3 cm away from the tumor edge. Between August and November 2014, newly diagnosed, chemotherapy-naive lung cancer patients underwent thoracic surgery in China. Germline-derived CDR1 and CDR2 are MNHNS and SASEGT. The CDR3 covers 15 residues. The V and J ends lost 6 bases and 6 bases respectively, with 18 bases between them. Three rounds of nested PCR, following a modified ARM-PCR protocol, produced the TCRbeta library. MiXCR, run by TCRdb on the multiplex PCR reads, gives a single entry per CDR3 protein. The table lists tens of thousands of distinct CDR3 sequences, 70% to 80% of them singletons.

The clonotype comes from a woman aged 60-70 years with non-small cell lung cancer. Sample: distant non-tumor lung tissue. The rearrangement joins TRBV6-1 to TRBJ2-1; D remains ambiguous. The CDR3 is CASSSQDPGRNEQFF. CDR3 coding DNA: TGTGCCAGCAGCAGTCAGGACCCCGGACGCAATGAGCAGTTCTTC.